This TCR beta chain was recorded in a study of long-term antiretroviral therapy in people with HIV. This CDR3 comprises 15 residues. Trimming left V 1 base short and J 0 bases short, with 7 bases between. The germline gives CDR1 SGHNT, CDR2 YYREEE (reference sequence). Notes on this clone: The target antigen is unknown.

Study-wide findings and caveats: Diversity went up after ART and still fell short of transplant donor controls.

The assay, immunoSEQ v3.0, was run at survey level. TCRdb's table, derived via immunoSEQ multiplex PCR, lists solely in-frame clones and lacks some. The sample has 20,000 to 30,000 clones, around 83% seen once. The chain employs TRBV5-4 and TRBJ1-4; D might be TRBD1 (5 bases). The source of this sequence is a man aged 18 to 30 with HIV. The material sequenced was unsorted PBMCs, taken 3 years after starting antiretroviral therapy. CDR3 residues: CASSLTGATNEKLFF. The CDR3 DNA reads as TGTGCCAGCAGCTTGACAGGAGCAACTAATGAAAAACTGTTTTTT.